Reported below is one T cell receptor (beta chain). The antigen is not known. The data are from a study of T cell responses to AZD1222 COVID-19 vaccine. Study outcomes and limitations: Regions 160-218 and 743-854 held dominance among vaccine-associated CD4 TCRs, which spanned spike. The peak T cell response came first, and repertoires were sampled only after it.

This CDR3 has 13 residues. CDR1 and CDR2 from the germline V gene are KGHSH and LQKENI. V was pared by 3 bases and J by 8 bases, with 13 bases between. Some clones are missing from TCRdb's copy, which holds only in-frame ones; the method was immunoSEQ multiplex PCR. The sample contains 90,000 to 120,000 clones, 75% to 95% of which appear only once. The source of this sequence is an adult who received the AZD1222 COVID-19 vaccine. V is TRBV18 and J is TRBJ1-1; D is possibly TRBD1 (5 bases). The sample was peripheral blood, taken 28 days after the second AZD1222 dose. This chain's CDR3 is CASSPGTQLEAFF. The CDR3 nucleotides are TGTGCCAGCTCACCCGGGACTCAACTAGAAGCTTTCTTT.